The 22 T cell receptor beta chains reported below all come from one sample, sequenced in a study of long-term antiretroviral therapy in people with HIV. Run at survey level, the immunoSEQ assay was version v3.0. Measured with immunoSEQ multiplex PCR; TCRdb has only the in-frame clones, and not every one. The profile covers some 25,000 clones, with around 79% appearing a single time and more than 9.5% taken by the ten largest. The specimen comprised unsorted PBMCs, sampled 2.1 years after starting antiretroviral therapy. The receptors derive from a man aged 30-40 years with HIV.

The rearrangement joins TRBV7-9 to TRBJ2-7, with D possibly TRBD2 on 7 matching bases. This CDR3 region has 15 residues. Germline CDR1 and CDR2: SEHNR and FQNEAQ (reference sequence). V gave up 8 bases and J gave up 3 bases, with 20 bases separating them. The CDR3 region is CASCLGGGAYYEQYF. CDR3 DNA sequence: TGTGCCAGCTGCCTCGGTGGGGGGGCCTACTACGAGCAGTACTTC.

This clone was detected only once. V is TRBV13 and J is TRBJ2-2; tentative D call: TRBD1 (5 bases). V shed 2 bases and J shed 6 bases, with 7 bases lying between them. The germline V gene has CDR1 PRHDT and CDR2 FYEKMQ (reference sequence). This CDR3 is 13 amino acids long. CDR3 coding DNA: TGTGCCAGCAGCTTATGGGGCGCCGGGGAGCTGTTTTTT. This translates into CASSLWGAGELFF. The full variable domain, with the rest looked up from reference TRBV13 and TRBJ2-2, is AAGVIQSPRHLIKEKRETATLKCYPIPRHDTVYWYQQGPGQDPQFLISFYEKMQSDKGSIPDRFSAQQFSDYHSELNMSSLELGDSALYFCASSLWGAGELFFGEGSRLTVL.

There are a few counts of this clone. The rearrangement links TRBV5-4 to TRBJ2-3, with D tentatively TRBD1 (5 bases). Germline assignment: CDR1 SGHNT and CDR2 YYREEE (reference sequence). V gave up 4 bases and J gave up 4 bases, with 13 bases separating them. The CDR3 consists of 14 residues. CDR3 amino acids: CASSGRVEADTQYF. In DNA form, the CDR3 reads TGTGCCAGCAGCGGCAGGGTTGAAGCAGATACGCAGTATTTT.

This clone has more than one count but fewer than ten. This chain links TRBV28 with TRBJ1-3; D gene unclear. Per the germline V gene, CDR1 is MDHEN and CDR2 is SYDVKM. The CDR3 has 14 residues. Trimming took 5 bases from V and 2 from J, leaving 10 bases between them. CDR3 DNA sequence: TGTGCCAGCAGTCCTCAGGTGCCTGGAAACACCATATATTTT. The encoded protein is CASSPQVPGNTIYF.

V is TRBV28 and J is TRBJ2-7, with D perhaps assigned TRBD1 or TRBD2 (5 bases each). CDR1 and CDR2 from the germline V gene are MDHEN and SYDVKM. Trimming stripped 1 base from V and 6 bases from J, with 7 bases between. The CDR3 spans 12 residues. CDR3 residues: CASSLSRGEQYF. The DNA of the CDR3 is TGTGCCAGCAGTTTATCGAGGGGCGAGCAGTACTTC.

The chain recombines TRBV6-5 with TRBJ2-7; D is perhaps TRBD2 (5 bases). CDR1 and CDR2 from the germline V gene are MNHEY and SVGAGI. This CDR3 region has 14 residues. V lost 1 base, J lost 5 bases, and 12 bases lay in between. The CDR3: CASSYLGRRHEQYF. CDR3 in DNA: TGTGCCAGCAGTTACTTGGGCAGGAGGCACGAGCAGTACTTC.

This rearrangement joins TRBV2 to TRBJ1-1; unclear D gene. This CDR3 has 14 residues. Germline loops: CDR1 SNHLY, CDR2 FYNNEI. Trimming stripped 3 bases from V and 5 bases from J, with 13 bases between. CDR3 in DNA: TGTGCCAGCAGTGACAGGTGGGGAGGAACTGAAGCTTTCTTT. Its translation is CASSDRWGGTEAFF.

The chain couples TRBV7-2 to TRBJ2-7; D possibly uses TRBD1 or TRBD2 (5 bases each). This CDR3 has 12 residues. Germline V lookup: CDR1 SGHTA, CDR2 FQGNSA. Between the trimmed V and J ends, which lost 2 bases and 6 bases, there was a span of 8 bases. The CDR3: CASSLRGREQYF. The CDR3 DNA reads TGTGCCAGCAGCTTACGGGGCCGCGAGCAGTACTTC.

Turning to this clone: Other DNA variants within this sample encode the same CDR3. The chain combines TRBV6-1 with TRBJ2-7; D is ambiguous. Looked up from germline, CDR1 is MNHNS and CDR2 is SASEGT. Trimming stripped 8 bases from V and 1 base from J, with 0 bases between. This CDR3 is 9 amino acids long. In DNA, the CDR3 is TGTGCCAGCTCCTACGAGCAGTACTTC. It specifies CASSYEQYF.

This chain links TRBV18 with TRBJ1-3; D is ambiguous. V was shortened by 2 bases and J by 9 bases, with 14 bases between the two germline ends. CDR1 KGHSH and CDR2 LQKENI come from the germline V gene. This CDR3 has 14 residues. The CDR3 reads CASSPDRPGATIYF. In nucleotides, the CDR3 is TGTGCCAGCTCACCAGACCGACCTGGAGCCACCATATATTTT.

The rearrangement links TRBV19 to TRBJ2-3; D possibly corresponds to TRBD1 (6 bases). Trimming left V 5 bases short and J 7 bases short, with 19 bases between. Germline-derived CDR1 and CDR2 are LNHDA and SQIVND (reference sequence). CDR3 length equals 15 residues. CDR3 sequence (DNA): TGTGCCAGTAGTTCAGTGTTAGTAGGGGGATATACGCAGTATTTT. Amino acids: CASSSVLVGGYTQYF.

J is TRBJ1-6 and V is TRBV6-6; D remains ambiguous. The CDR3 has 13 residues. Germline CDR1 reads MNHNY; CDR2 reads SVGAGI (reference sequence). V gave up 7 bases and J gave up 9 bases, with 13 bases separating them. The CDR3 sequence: CASKGGVSSPLHF. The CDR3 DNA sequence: TGTGCCAGCAAGGGTGGCGTTAGTTCACCCCTCCACTTT.

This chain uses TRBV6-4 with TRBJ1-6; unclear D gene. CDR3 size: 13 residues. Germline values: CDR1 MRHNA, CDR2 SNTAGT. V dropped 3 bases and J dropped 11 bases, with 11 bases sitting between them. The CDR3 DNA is TGTGCCAGCAGTGAGACCGCCTGGGCACCCCTCCACTTT. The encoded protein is CASSETAWAPLHF.

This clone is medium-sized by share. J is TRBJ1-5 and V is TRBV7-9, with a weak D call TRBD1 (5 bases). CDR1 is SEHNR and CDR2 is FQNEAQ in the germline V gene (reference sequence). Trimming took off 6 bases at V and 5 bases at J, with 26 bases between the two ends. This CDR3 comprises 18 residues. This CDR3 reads CASRPPVGSSEGDQPQHF. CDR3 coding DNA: TGTGCCAGCAGACCACCAGTGGGGAGCTCTGAAGGGGATCAGCCCCAGCATTTT. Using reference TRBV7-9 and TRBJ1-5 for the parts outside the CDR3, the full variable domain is DTGVSQNPRHKITKRGQNVTFRCDPISEHNRLYWYRQTLGQGPEFLTYFQNEAQLEKSRLLSDRFSAERPKGSFSTLEIQRTEQGDSAMYLCASRPPVGSSEGDQPQHFGDGTRLSIL.

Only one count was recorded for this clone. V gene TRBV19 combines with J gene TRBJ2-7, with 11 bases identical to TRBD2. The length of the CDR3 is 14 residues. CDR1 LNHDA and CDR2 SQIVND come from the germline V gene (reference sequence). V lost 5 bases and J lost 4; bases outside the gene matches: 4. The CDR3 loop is CASSPGLAAYEQYF. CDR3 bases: TGTGCCAGTAGTCCGGGACTAGCGGCTTACGAGCAGTACTTC.

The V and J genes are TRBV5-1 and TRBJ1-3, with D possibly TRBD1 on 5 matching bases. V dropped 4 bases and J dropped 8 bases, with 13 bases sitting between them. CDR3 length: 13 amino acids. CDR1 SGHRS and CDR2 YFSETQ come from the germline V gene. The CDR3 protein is CASSTQGTDTIYF. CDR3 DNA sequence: TGCGCCAGCAGCACCCAGGGAACGGACACCATATATTTT.

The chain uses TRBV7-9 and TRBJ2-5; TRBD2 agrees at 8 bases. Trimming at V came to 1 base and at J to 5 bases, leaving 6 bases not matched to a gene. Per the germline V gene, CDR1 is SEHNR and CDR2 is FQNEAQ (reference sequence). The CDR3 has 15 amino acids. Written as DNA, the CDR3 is TGTGCCAGCAGCTTAGGTAGCGGGATCGAGGAGACCCAGTACTTC. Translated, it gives CASSLGSGIEETQYF.

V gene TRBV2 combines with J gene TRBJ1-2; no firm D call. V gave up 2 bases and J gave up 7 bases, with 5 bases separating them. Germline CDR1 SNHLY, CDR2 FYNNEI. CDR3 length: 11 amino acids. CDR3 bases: TGTGCCAGCAGTGAAACATCTGGCTACACCTTC. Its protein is CASSETSGYTF.

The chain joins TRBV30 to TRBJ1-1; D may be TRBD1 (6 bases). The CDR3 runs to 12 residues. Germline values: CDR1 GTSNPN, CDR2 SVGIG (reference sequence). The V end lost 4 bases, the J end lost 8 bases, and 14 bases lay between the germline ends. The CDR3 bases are TGTGCCTGGAAGAGGGGGAACAGAGAAGCTTTCTTT. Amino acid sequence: CAWKRGNREAFF. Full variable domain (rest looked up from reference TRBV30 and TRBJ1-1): SQTIHQWPATLVQPVGSPLSLECTVEGTSNPNLYWYRQAAGRGLQLLFYSVGIGQISSEVPQNLSASRPQDRQFILSSKKLLLSDSGFYLCAWKRGNREAFFGQGTRLTVV.

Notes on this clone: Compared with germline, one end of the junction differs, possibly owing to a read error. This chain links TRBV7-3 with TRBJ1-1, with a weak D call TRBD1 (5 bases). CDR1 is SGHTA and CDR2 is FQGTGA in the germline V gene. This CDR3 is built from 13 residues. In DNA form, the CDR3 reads TGTGCCAGCAGTTTAAGGGGAAACACTGAAGCTTTCTTT. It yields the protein CASSLRGNTEAFF.

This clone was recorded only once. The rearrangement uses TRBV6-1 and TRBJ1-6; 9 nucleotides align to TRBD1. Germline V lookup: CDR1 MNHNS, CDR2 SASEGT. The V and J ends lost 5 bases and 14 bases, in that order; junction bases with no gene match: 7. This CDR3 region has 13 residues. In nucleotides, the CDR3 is TGTGCCAGCAGTTTGGACAGGGGAATGGCCCTCCACTTT. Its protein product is CASSLDRGMALHF.

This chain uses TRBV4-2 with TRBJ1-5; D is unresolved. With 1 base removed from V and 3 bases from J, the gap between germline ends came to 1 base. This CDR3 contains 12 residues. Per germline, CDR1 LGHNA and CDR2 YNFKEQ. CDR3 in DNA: TGTGCCAGCAGCCAAGTCAATCAGCCCCAGCATTTT. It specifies CASSQVNQPQHF.